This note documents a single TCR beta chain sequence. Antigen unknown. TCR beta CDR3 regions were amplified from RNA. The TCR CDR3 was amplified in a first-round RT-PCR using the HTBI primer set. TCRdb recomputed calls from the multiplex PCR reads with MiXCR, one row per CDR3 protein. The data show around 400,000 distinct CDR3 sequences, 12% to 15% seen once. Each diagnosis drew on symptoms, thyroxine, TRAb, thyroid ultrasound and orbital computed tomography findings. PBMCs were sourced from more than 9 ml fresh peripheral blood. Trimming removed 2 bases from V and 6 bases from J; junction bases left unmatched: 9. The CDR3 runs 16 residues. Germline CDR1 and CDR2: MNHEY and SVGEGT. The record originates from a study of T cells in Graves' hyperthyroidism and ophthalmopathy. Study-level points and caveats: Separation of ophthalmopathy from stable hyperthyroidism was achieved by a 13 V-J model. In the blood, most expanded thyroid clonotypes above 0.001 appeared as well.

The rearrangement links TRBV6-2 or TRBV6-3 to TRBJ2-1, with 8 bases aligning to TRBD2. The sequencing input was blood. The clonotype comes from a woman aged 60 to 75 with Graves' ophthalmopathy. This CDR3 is CASSYGGAGVSNEQFF. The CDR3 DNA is TGTGCCAGCAGTTACGGAGGAGCGGGAGTGTCCAATGAGCAGTTCTTC.